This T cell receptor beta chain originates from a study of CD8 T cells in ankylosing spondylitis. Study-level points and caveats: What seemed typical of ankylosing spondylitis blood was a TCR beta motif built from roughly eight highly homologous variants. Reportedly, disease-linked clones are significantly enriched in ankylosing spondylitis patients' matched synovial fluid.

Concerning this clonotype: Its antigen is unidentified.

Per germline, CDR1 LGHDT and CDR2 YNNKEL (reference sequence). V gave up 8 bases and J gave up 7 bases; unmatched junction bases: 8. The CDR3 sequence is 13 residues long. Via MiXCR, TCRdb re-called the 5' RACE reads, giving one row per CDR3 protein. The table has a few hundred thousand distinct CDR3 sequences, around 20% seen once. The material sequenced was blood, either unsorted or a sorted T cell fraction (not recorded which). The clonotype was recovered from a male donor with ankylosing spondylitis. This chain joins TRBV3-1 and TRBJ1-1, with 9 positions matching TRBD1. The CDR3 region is CASRPGQGHEAFF. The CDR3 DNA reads TGTGCCAGCCGACCGGGACAGGGTCATGAAGCTTTCTTT.